The clone carrying this T cell receptor beta chain has a single count. The sample belongs to a study of blood T cell repertoires in COVID-19. Whole-study context: Both acute and convalescent COVID-19 samples were obtained from the United States, Italy and Spain. PBMCs, B-cell-depleted T cells, or T cells were the source of the cDNA or gDNA that made up the material.

Trimming took 2 bases from V and 2 from J; bases not matched to a gene: 11. There are 19 residues in the CDR3. CDR1 is SGHRS and CDR2 is YFSETQ in the germline V gene. In the original analysis: Reference gene primer amplification gave nucleated cell count estimates. Libraries were prepared by immunoSEQ multiplex PCR; TCRdb keeps only in-frame clonotypes and omits some of them. V and J calls and clone size are as listed in that table; D and trimming were resolved from the DNA. The sample lists 60,000 to 65,000 clones, 84% seen once, with roughly 6% in the top ten. The chain uses TRBV5-1 and TRBJ1-6, with 9 bases identical to TRBD1. The sample comprised peripheral blood. The sequence was collected from a woman between 55 and 75 years old with acute or convalescent COVID-19. CDR3 amino acids: CASSFDPGQGFTYNSPLHF. CDR3 coding DNA: TGCGCCAGCAGCTTTGACCCGGGACAGGGATTTACCTATAATTCACCCCTCCACTTT.